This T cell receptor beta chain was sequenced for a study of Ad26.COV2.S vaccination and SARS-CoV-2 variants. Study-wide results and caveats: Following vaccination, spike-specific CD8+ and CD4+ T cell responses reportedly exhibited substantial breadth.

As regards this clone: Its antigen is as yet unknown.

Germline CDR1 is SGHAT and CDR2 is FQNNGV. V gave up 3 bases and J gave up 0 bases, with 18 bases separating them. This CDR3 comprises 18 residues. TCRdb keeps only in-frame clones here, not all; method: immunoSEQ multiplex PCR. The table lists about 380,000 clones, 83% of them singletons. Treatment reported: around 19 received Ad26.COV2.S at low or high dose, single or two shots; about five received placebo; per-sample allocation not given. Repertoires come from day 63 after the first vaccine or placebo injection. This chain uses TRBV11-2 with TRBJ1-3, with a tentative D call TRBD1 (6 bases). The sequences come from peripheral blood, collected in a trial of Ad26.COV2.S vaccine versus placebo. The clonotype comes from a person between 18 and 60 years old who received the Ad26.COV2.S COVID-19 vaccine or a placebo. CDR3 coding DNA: TGTGCCAGCAGCTTTTGGGGGGAGGGACACTTCTCTGGAAACACCATATATTTT. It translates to CASSFWGEGHFSGNTIYF.